Listed below are T cell receptor beta chains from one sample, sequenced in a study of low-dose radiotherapy and immunotherapy resistance in tumors. TCRdb reprocessed the reads with MiXCR, giving one entry per CDR3 protein. The sample consists of about 39,000 distinct CDR3 sequences, 20% to 25% of them appearing once. Sequences were derived from PBMCs, sampled after low-dose radiotherapy plus immunotherapy. These receptors all stem from a female donor with ovarian cancer. The CDR3 runs from the conserved cysteine through the conserved F or W. Fields, in order: V gene, clone size, D gene, CDR3 length, J gene, CDR3 DNA, CDR3 protein. The D gene is left open where the match is weak. For some rows the clone size is stated as once, few or many, or as a class when expanded; others skip it.

TRBV6-5,many,-,14,TRBJ2-2,TGTGCCAGCAGTTACACCCTCGACACCGGGGAGCTGTTTTTT,CASSYTLDTGELFF
TRBV28,-,-,15,TRBJ2-3,TGTGCCAGCAGTTTATTAATAGCGGGCACAGATACGCAGTATTTT,CASSLLIAGTDTQYF
TRBV7-8,many,-,16,TRBJ2-6,TGTGCCAGCAGCCAAACAGCTTACTCTGGGGCCAACGTCCTGACTTTC,CASSQTAYSGANVLTF
TRBV25-1,few,-,16,TRBJ2-7,TGTGCCAGCAGTGAACACGGGTCAGGGATCACCTACGAGCAGTACTTC,CASSEHGSGITYEQYF
TRBV5-6,-,TRBD2,16,TRBJ2-2,TGTGCCAGCAGCTGGGGACTAGAGTACAACACCGGGGAGCTGTTTTTT,CASSWGLEYNTGELFF
TRBV11-1,many,-,16,TRBJ2-1,TGTGCCAGCAGCTTAGAAGGGACCAACGCGGGAAATGAGCAGTTCTTC,CASSLEGTNAGNEQFF
TRBV7-2,many,-,15,TRBJ1-6,TGTGCCAGCAGCTTATGGCGGCGGGTCGAATCACCCCTCCACTTT,CASSLWRRVESPLHF
TRBV28,-,-,14,TRBJ2-7,TGTGCCAGCAGGGGTAGACTAGAGGGCTACGAGCAGTACTTC,CASRGRLEGYEQYF
TRBV11-2,many,TRBD1,15,TRBJ2-5,TGTGCCAGCAGCCCAGGACAGGAAGGGAAGGAGACCCAGTACTTC,CASSPGQEGKETQYF
TRBV5-1,many,-,14,TRBJ2-7,TGCGCCAGCACCCCGGGTGGGGGAGCCTACGAGCAGTACTTC,CASTPGGGAYEQYF
TRBV27,-,-,14,TRBJ1-1,TGTGCCAGCAGTTCCACAGGAATTTCCACTGAAGCTTTCTTT,CASSSTGISTEAFF
TRBV7-2,many,-,15,TRBJ2-7,TGTGCCAGCAGCCAACAGGGATCTGGGGTCGGGGAGCAGTACTTC,CASSQQGSGVGEQYF
TRBV19,many,-,15,TRBJ2-7,TGTGCCAGTAGTGTCGTTGTTGGGGCCTCCTACGAGCAGTACTTC,CASSVVVGASYEQYF
TRBV7-7,many,-,15,TRBJ2-2,TGTGCTAGCAGCTTAGAGGAGTCGAACACCGGGGAGCTGTTTTTT,CASSLEESNTGELFF
TRBV4-2,-,-,13,TRBJ1-2,TGTGCCAGCAGCCAAGGGGGGCAGGATGGCTACACCTTC,CASSQGGQDGYTF
TRBV28,-,-,13,TRBJ2-3,TGTGCCAGCACTCCCGGGAGCACAGATACACAGTATTTT,CASTPGSTDTQYF
TRBV18,-,TRBD1,15,TRBJ1-1,TGTGCCAGCTCACCACGAGGACAGGGGGCGTCTGAAGCTTTCTTT,CASSPRGQGASEAFF
TRBV15,few,TRBD2,16,TRBJ2-1,TGTGCCACCAGCAGCAGAGATAGCGGGACTTACAATGAGCAGTTCTTC,CATSSRDSGTYNEQFF
TRBV27,few,-,14,TRBJ1-2,TGTGCCAGGTGGTCGGCAACCACTAACTATGGCTACACCTTC,CARWSATTNYGYTF
TRBV2,-,-,14,TRBJ1-5,TGTGCCAGCACCCAGTCCCATAGCAATCAGCCCCAGCATTTT,CASTQSHSNQPQHF
TRBV4-3,-,TRBD2,16,TRBJ2-1,TGCGCCAGCAGCCAAGATCTTGGACTAGCGGACAATGAGCAGTTCTTC,CASSQDLGLADNEQFF
TRBV18,-,-,15,TRBJ2-1,TGTGCCAGCTCACCACTCAGACTCACGTACAATGAGCAGTTCTTC,CASSPLRLTYNEQFF